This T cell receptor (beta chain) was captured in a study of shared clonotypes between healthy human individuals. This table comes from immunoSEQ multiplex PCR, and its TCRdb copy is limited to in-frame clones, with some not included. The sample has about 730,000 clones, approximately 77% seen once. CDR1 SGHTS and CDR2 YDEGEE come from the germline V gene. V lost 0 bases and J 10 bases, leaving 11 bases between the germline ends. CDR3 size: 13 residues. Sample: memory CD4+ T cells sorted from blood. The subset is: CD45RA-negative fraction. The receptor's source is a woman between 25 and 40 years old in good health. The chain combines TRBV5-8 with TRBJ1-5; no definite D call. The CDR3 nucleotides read TGTGCCAGCAGCTTGGAAGTGGAGGGACCCCAGCATTTT. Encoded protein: CASSLEVEGPQHF.